A selection of T cell receptor beta chains follows, all from one sample in a study of T cell responses to AZD1222 COVID-19 vaccine. Sequencing was performed with immunoSEQ multiplex PCR; in TCRdb, only in-frame clones are kept and a portion is missing. The repertoire includes 150,000 to 200,000 clones, approximately 93% of them detected once, and approximately 1.6% sits in the top ten. This specimen was peripheral blood, taken 28 days after the second AZD1222 dose. The receptors shown here come from an adult who received the AZD1222 COVID-19 vaccine. Each CDR3 is given with its conserved first and last residue. The D gene is left open where the match is weak.

D gene | J gene | V gene | CDR3 DNA | CDR3 protein
TRBD1 | TRBJ1-6 | TRBV27 | TGTGCCAGCAGTTTTAGCGCGTACAGGGGAGGATCACCCCTCCACTTT | CASSFSAYRGGSPLHF
. | TRBJ2-2 | TRBV11-3 | TGTGCCAGCAGCATCACGTCAGGGCCCGGGAACACCGGGGAGCTGTTTTTT | CASSITSGPGNTGELFF
. | TRBJ1-1 | TRBV7-9 | TGTGCCAGCAGCTTCTCGGAAGCAGGGAACACTGAAGCTTTCTTT | CASSFSEAGNTEAFF
TRBD2 | TRBJ2-5 | TRBV5-8 | TGTGCCAGCAGCTTGCAAAAGACTAGCGGTAACTTAGAGACCCAGTACTTC | CASSLQKTSGNLETQYF
. | TRBJ1-5 | TRBV7-9 | TGTGCCAGCAGCCGCGATTTCGGCCGGGATAGCAATCAGCCCCAGCATTTT | CASSRDFGRDSNQPQHF
. | TRBJ1-4 | TRBV7-2 | TGTGCCAGCAGCTGGGCTGGGGGGCTTACTAATGAAAAACTGTTTTTT | CASSWAGGLTNEKLFF
TRBD2 | TRBJ2-1 | TRBV5-4 | TGTGCCAGCAGCTTGCCCCTAGCGGGGTACAATGAGCAGTTCTTC | CASSLPLAGYNEQFF
. | TRBJ2-1 | TRBV5-1 | TGCGCCAGCAGCTTAGTCGGTTACTCCTACAATGAGCAGTTCTTC | CASSLVGYSYNEQFF
TRBD2 | TRBJ2-3 | TRBV6-5 | TGTGCCAGCACATCTACGGGGGGAGCGCAGTATTTT | CASTSTGGAQYF
TRBD1 | TRBJ2-5 | TRBV6-6 | TGTGCCAGCAGGACCCGGGACAGGGTTGAGACCCAGTACTTC | CASRTRDRVETQYF